The entry that follows covers one T cell receptor beta chain sequence. The clone's antigen remains unknown. Per-base qualities were not stored, and no clone one base away is much larger. This record comes from a study of response to subunit inactivated influenza vaccine listed by TCRdb under 2018. Regarding the complete study: The study used deep quantitative T cell receptor repertoire profiling to track responses to a trivalent subunit inactivated influenza vaccine.

Looking up the germline V gene yields CDR1 MDHEN and CDR2 SYDVKM. Counted from cysteine to phenylalanine, this CDR3 has 16 amino acids. Only CDR3 DNA remains: 48 bases, in frame from the first base. V and J are trimmed by 3 bases and 0 bases, and the gene matches miss 5 bases of the junction. Paper-wide results and their limitations: The authors proposed that each seasonal influenza vaccination may bring in only a limited number of new T cells.

Library construction relied on RT-PCR. Instrument on record: Illumina HiSeq 2500. Through fastp at Q25 and MiXCR, TCRdb rebuilt clones from the public reads, retaining in-frame beta chains. Merged by CDR3 protein, the rows form single entries marked with the most common genes and DNA. The sample contains roughly 710,000 distinct CDR3 sequences, around 13% of them found a single time. The biggest ten clones account for 7.6% of the sample. This TCR derives from a middle-aged man who received an inactivated influenza vaccine. Donor details come from another sample of the same person, matched by shared clones. The material sequenced was PBMCs from blood, taken approximately 15 days before vaccination. The sequence joins TRBV28 to TRBJ2-5; TRBD2 agrees with 9 junctional bases. The CDR3 region: CASSLPTSGYQETQYF. The bases are TGTGCCAGCAGTTTGCCTACTAGCGGGTACCAAGAGACCCAGTACTTC.